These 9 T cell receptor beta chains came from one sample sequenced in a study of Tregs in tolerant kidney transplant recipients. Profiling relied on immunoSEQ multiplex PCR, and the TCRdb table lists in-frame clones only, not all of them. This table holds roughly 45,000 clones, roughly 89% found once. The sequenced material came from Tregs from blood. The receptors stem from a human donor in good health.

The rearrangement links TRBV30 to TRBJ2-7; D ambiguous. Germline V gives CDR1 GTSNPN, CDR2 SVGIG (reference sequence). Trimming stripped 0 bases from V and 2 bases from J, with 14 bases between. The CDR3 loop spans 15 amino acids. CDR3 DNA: TGTGCCTGGAGTGTTCTTGCAGGAGCCACCTACGAGCAGTACTTC. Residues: CAWSVLAGATYEQYF.

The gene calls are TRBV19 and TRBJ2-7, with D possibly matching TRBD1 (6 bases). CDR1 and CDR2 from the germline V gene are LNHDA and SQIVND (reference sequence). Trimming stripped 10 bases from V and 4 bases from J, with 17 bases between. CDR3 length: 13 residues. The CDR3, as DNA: TGTGCCACACAAAGGGGGACCATGTACGAGCAGTACTTC. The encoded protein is CATQRGTMYEQYF.

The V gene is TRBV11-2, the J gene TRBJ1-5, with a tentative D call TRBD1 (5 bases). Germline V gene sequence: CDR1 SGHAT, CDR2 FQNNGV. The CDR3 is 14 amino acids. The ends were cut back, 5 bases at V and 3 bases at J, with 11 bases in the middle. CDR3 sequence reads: CASSLRGYNQPQHF. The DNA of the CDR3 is TGTGCCAGCAGCCTTCGGGGGTACAATCAGCCCCAGCATTTT.

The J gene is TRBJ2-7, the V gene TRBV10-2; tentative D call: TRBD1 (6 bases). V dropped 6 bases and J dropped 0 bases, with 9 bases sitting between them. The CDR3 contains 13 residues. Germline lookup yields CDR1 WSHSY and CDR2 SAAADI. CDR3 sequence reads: CASRGTISYEQYF. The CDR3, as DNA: TGCGCCAGCAGAGGGACAATCTCCTACGAGCAGTACTTC.

The CDR3 DNA is TGTGCCAGCAGTTGGACGCCCAGCTCCTACGAGCAGTACTTC. Translated: CASSWTPSSYEQYF. This sequence joins TRBV2 and TRBJ2-7; no reliable D call. CDR1 is SNHLY and CDR2 is FYNNEI in the germline V gene. The CDR3 is made up of 14 amino acids. Deletions cut 5 bases from V and 0 bases from J, with 11 bases between.

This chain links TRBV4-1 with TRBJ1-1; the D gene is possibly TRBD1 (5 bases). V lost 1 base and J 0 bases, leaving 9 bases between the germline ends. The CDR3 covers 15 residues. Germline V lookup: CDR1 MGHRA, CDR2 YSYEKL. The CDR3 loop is CASSQVGTVNTEAFF. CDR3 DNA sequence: TGCGCCAGCAGCCAAGTAGGGACGGTGAACACTGAAGCTTTCTTT.

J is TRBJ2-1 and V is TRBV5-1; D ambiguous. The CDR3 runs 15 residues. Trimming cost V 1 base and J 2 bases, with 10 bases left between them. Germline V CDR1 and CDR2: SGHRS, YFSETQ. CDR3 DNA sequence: TGCGCCAGCAGCTTGACGGATATAACCTACAATGAGCAGTTCTTC. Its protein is CASSLTDITYNEQFF.

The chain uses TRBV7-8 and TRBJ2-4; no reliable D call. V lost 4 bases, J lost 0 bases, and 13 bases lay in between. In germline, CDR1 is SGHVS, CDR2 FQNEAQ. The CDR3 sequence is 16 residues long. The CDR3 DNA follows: TGTGCCAGCAGCTCCTCATGGACCTTAGCCAAAAACATTCAGTACTTC. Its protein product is CASSSSWTLAKNIQYF.

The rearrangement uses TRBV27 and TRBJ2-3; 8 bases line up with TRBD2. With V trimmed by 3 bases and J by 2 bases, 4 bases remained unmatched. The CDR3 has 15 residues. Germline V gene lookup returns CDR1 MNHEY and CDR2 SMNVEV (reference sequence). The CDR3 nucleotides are TGTGCCAGCAGTTTCAAGCGGGGGTACACAGATACGCAGTATTTT. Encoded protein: CASSFKRGYTDTQYF.